This T cell receptor (beta chain) was identified in a study of Tregs in tolerant kidney transplant recipients. Some clones are missing from TCRdb's copy, which holds only in-frame ones; the method was immunoSEQ multiplex PCR. The table records about 110,000 clones, 85% to 90% of them present only once. Unmatched junction bases numbered 3, after V lost 4 bases and J lost 3 bases. Germline CDR1 reads SGHRS; CDR2 reads YFSETQ. The length of the CDR3 is 13 residues. The V gene is TRBV5-1, the J gene TRBJ2-7; 8 bases align to TRBD1. The sample here was CD4+ T cells from blood, taken before the transplant. The receptor was derived from a human donor who received a combined kidney and bone marrow transplant. This CDR3 is CASSKDRGYEQYF. DNA of the CDR3: TGCGCCAGCAGCAAAGACAGGGGCTACGAGCAGTACTTC.